This TCR beta chain was observed in a study of Ad26.COV2.S vaccination and SARS-CoV-2 variants. This clone was detected once. The treatment here: about 20 received Ad26.COV2.S at low or high dose, single or two shots; about 5 received placebo; per-sample allocation not given. Day 63 following the first vaccine or placebo injection was when the samples were taken. Produced via immunoSEQ multiplex PCR; TCRdb's table is partial and in-frame only. Among 350,000 to 400,000 clones listed, 80% to 90% were seen once. This CDR3 contains 15 residues. V lost 7 bases to trimming and J lost 4 bases, with 19 bases between them. Germline loops: CDR1 SNHLY, CDR2 FYNNEI.

The source of this sequence is a person aged 18-65 years who received the Ad26.COV2.S COVID-19 vaccine or a placebo. The chain is built from TRBV2 and TRBJ1-1; D is ambiguous. This sample comprised peripheral blood, obtained in a trial of Ad26.COV2.S vaccine versus placebo. This chain's CDR3 is CASTLRWGRGTEAFF. In DNA, the CDR3 is TGTGCCAGCACCCTAAGATGGGGTCGGGGCACTGAAGCTTTCTTT.